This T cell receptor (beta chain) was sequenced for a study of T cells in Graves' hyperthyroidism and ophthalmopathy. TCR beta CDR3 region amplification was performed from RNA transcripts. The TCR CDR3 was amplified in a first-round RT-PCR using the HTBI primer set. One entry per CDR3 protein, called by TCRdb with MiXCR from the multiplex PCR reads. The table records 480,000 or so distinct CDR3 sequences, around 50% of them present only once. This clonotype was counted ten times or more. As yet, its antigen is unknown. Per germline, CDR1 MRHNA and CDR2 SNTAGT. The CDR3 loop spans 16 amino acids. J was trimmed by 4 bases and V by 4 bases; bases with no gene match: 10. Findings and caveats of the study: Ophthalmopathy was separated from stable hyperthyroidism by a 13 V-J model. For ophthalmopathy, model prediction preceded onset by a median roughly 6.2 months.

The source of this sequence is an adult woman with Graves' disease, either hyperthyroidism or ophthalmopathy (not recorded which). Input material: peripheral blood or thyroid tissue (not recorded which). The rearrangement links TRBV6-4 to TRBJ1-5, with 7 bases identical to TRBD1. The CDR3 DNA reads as TGTGCCAGCAGTGCCGTGCCGGGACAGAGAAATCAGCCCCAGCATTTT. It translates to CASSAVPGQRNQPQHF.